Listed below are T cell receptor beta chains from one sample, sequenced in a study of cytomegalovirus exposure and HLA in healthy donors. The data were produced by immunoSEQ multiplex PCR, yet TCRdb's version contains in-frame clones alone and is incomplete. The sample yields about 160,000 clones, roughly four fifths seen once. Sequencing was carried out using PBMCs. Receptor source: a woman aged 40 to 50 in good health and CMV-seronegative. CDR3s include the opening cysteine and the closing phenylalanine or tryptophan. D genes are given only for firm matches. For some rows the clone size is stated as once, few or many, or as a class when expanded; others skip it.

TGTGCCAGCTCACCAAGGATGGGAGCTGGGAACACCGGGGAGCTGTTTTTT CASSPRMGAGNTGELFF TRBV18 . 17 . TRBJ2-2
TGTGCCAGCGGCACCCCTTATACGCAGTATTTT CASGTPYTQYF TRBV28 . 11 . TRBJ2-3
TGTGCCAGTAGTCCAAGTTGGGGGGGCACAGATACGCAGTATTTT CASSPSWGGTDTQYF TRBV19 few 15 . TRBJ2-3
TGTGCCAGCACGGGTTCACTACTAAAGAACACTGAAGCTTTCTTT CASTGSLLKNTEAFF TRBV6-1 . 15 . TRBJ1-1
TGTGCCAGCAGCTTAGCTAAATACGAGCAGTACTTC CASSLAKYEQYF TRBV7-2 . 12 . TRBJ2-7
TGTGCCAGCAGCTTATACAGGAACACTGAAGCTTTCTTT CASSLYRNTEAFF TRBV11-2 . 13 . TRBJ1-1
TGTGCCAGCAGCCGCGACAGTAACTATGGCTACACCTTC CASSRDSNYGYTF TRBV7-9 . 13 . TRBJ1-2
TGTGCCAGCATTCCCGGGACTAGAGTCTACGAGCAGTACTTC CASIPGTRVYEQYF TRBV2 . 14 TRBD2 TRBJ2-7
TGCGCCAGCAGCCAAGTTAGCGTTTCCACTGAAGCTTTCTTT CASSQVSVSTEAFF TRBV4-1 . 14 . TRBJ1-1
TGTGCCAGCTCACCACGGGAACAGGGCAATCAGCCCCAGCATTTT CASSPREQGNQPQHF TRBV18 . 15 . TRBJ1-5
TGTGCCAGCAGCCGGCCCAGGGGCGCGGGAAACACCATATATTTT CASSRPRGAGNTIYF TRBV5-6 few 15 . TRBJ1-3
TGTTCCAGCAGCTTAGGGGGGGGCAATGAGCAGTTCTTC CSSSLGGGNEQFF TRBV7-9 few 13 . TRBJ2-1
TGTGCCAGCAGTTACTCGGGACGGCGGGGTGGCTACACCTTC CASSYSGRRGGYTF TRBV6-5 . 14 . TRBJ1-2
TGTGCCAGCAGCCAGGGAGCGCAAAACAATGAGCAGTTCTTC CASSQGAQNNEQFF TRBV4-2 few 14 . TRBJ2-1
TGTGCCGGAGGGGACGGCTCTGGGGCCAACGTCCTGACTTTC CAGGDGSGANVLTF TRBV6-6 . 14 . TRBJ2-6
TGTGCCAGCAGTTTATCCAACTACAGGACAGGGGAAACTAATGAAAAACTGTTTTTT CASSLSNYRTGETNEKLFF TRBV27 . 19 TRBD1 TRBJ1-4
TGTGCCAGCAGCATAAATGGACTGTCGACCTACGAGCAGTACTTC CASSINGLSTYEQYF TRBV27 . 15 . TRBJ2-7
TGCGCCAGCAGCCAGGGCATGCGGGGGGGTTCTAAAGAGACCCAGTACTTC CASSQGMRGGSKETQYF TRBV4-1 . 17 TRBD2 TRBJ2-5
TGTGCCAGCAGCCCCAGGGGGCAGGACACCGGGGAGCTGTTTTTT CASSPRGQDTGELFF TRBV9 . 15 TRBD1 TRBJ2-2
TGTGCCAGCCGCGGGAATTCCTACAATGAGCAGTTCTTC CASRGNSYNEQFF TRBV18 . 13 . TRBJ2-1
TGTGCCAACCCGACAGTGACGAATCAGCCCCAGCATTTT CANPTVTNQPQHF TRBV27 . 13 . TRBJ1-5
TGTGCCAGCAGCTTAGGAGGGGGGGCGAGGACTGAAGCTTTCTTT CASSLGGGARTEAFF TRBV7-9 . 15 . TRBJ1-1
TGTGCCAGCAGCCGCCTCAGACAGGGGGAGACTGAAGCTTTCTTT CASSRLRQGETEAFF TRBV7-9 . 15 TRBD1 TRBJ1-1
TGTGCCAGTAGTATAAGGCTACTATCGAACACCGGGGAGCTGTTTTTT CASSIRLLSNTGELFF TRBV19 . 16 . TRBJ2-2
TGTGCCATCAAGGGGGGACAGGGTTACGAGCAGTACTTC CAIKGGQGYEQYF TRBV10-3 . 13 TRBD1 TRBJ2-7
TGTGCCAGTAGCCCTTGGGCGGGGGGATCCTACAATGAGCAGTTCTTC CASSPWAGGSYNEQFF TRBV19 . 16 TRBD2 TRBJ2-1
TGCGCCAGCAGCCTGGACAGAGCCATAAGGAACACTGAAGCTTTCTTT CASSLDRAIRNTEAFF TRBV5-1 . 16 . TRBJ1-1
TGTGCCAGCAGCTCCCGGGGGGGCTACGAGCAGTACTTC CASSSRGGYEQYF TRBV7-2 . 13 TRBD2 TRBJ2-7
TGTGCCAGTAGCATCGGTGAGCCCCAGCATTTT CASSIGEPQHF TRBV19 . 11 . TRBJ1-5
TGTGCCAGCAGTTTAGCTAGGGGGCAGTTCTACGAGCAGTACTTC CASSLARGQFYEQYF TRBV28 few 15 TRBD1 TRBJ2-7
TGTGCCAGCATCCTGCAGGGGGCCGGCGAGCAGTACTTC CASILQGAGEQYF TRBV2 . 13 TRBD1 TRBJ2-7
TGCGCCAGCAGTCACAGACAGAGAAGCACAGATACGCAGTATTTT CASSHRQRSTDTQYF TRBV23-1 . 15 . TRBJ2-3
TGCGCCAGCAGCTTAAGAGGTAGCGGGAAAAACAATGAGCAGTTCTTC CASSLRGSGKNNEQFF TRBV5-1 . 16 TRBD2 TRBJ2-1
TGTGCCAGCAGTCCCCGACAGGGGCTGAACACTGAAGCTTTCTTT CASSPRQGLNTEAFF TRBV6-1 . 15 TRBD1 TRBJ1-1
TGTGCCAGCAGTGTAGGGACAGGGTCCACTGAAGCTTTCTTT CASSVGTGSTEAFF TRBV6-5 . 14 TRBD1 TRBJ1-1
TGCGCCAGCAGCCAAACGCAGTACCAAGAGACCCAGTACTTC CASSQTQYQETQYF TRBV5-1 few 14 . TRBJ2-5
TGTGCCAGCAGCTTAGCAACTGCGGGGAAGGTGCAGTACTTC CASSLATAGKVQYF TRBV7-2 . 14 . TRBJ2-7
TGTGCCAGTAGTAGGAGACAGGGAGGAGAAGCTTTCTTT CASSRRQGGEAFF TRBV19 . 13 TRBD1 TRBJ1-1
TGTGCCAGCAGTGGAGGGTACGAGCAGTACTTC CASSGGYEQYF TRBV2 . 11 . TRBJ2-7
TGTGCCAGCAGCTTAGGAGGGGCTAGCGGGGATACGCAGTATTTT CASSLGGASGDTQYF TRBV7-2 . 15 TRBD2 TRBJ2-3
TGTGCCAGCACCCAAACCCAGGTGTGGGGCTACACCTTC CASTQTQVWGYTF TRBV9 . 13 . TRBJ1-2
TGTGCCAGCAGTTTGCACGGCGGTGGAAACACCATATATTTT CASSLHGGGNTIYF TRBV27 once 14 . TRBJ1-3